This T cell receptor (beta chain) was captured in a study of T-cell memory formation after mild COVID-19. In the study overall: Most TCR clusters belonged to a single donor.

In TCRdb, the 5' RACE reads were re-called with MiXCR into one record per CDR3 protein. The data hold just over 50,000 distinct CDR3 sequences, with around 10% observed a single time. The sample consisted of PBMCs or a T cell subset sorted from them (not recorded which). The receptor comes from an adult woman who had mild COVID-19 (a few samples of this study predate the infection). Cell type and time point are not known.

The CDR3 protein is CASSYDLRTYNEQFF. Written as DNA, the CDR3 is TGTGCCAGCAGTTATGACCTCCGAACATACAATGAGCAGTTCTTC. The chain joins TRBV6-5 to TRBJ2-1, with D uncertain. Trimming removed 3 bases from V and 4 bases from J, with 13 bases in between. This CDR3 has 15 residues. Germline CDR1 MNHEY, CDR2 SVGAGI.